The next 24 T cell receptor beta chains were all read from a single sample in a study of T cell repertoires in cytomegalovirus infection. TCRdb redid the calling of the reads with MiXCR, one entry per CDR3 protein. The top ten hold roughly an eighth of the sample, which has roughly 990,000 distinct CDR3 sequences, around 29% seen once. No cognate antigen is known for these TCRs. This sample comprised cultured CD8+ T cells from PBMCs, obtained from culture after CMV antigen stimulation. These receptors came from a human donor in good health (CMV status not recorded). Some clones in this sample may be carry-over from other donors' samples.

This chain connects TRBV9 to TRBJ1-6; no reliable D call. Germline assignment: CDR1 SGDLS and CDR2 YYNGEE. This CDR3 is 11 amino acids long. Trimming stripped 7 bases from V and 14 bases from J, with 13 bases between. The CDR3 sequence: CASGSDAALHF. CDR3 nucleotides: TGTGCCAGCGGTTCAGACGCAGCCCTCCACTTT.

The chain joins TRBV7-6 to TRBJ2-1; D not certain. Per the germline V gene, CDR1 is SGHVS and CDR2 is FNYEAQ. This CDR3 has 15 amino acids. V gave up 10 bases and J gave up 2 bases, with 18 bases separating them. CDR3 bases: TGTGCCATCCGTTCACAAGAATTGCCCTACAATGAGCAGTTCTTC. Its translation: CAIRSQELPYNEQFF.

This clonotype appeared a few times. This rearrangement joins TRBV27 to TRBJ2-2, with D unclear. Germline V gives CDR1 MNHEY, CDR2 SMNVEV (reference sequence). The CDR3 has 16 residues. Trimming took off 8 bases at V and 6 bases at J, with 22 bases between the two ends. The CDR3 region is CASGRGFGSLPGELFF. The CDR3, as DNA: TGTGCCAGCGGGCGAGGTTTCGGAAGTCTCCCCGGGGAGCTGTTTTTT.

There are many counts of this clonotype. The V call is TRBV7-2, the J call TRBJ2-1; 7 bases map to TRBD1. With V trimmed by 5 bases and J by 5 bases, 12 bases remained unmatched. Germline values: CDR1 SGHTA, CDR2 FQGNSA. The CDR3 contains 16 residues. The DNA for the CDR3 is TGTGCCAGCAGCCCCTCCGAGGGGGCGCTGAACAATGAGCAGTTCTTC. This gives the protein CASSPSEGALNNEQFF.

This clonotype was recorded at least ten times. The CDR3 spells CASMPKRGAVTQYF. The CDR3 nucleotides are TGTGCCAGCATGCCCAAGCGGGGGGCGGTGACCCAGTACTTC. The chain joins TRBV27 to TRBJ2-5; 9 bases are a match to TRBD2. V trimming: 7 bases; J trimming: 7 bases; junction bases outside the gene matches: 10. The CDR3 extends over 14 amino acids. CDR1 MNHEY and CDR2 SMNVEV come from the germline V gene (reference sequence).

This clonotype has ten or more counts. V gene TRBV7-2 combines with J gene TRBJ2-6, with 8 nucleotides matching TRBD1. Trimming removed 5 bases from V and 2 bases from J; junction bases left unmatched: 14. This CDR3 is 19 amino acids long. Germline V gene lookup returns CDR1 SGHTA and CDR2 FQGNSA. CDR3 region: CASSLRQGKFLPGANVLTF. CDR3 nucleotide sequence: TGTGCCAGCAGCCTAAGACAGGGGAAATTTCTCCCTGGGGCCAACGTCCTGACTTTC.

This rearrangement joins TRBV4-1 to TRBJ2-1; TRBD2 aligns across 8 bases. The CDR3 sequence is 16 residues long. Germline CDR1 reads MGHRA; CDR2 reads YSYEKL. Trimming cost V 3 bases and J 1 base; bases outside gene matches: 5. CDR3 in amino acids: CASSQLAGDSYNEQFF. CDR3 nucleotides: TGCGCCAGCAGCCAGCTAGCGGGTGATTCCTACAATGAGCAGTTCTTC.

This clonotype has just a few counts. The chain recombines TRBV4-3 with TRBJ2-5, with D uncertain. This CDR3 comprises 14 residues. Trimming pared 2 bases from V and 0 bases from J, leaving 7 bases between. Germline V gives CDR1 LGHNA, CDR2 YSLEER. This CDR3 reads CASSQWLYQETQYF. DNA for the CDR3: TGCGCCAGCAGCCAATGGTTATACCAAGAGACCCAGTACTTC.

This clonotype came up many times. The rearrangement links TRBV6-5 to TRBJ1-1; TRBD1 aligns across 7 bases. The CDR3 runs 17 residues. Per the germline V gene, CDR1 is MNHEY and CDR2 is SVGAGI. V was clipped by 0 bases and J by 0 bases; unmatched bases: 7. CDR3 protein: CASSYSLGQRLNTEAFF. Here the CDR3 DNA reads TGTGCCAGCAGTTACTCACTGGGACAGCGCTTGAACACTGAAGCTTTCTTT.

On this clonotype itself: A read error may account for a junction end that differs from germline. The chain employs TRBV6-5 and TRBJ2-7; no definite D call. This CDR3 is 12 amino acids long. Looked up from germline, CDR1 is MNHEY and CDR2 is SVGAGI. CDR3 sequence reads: CTSSPDGYEQYF. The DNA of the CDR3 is TGTACCAGCTCCCCCGACGGCTACGAGCAGTACTTC.

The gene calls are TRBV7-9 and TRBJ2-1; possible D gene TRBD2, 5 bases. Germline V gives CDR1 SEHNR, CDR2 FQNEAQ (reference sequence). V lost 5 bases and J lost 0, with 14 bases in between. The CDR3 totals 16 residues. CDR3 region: CASSPRTRSSYNEQFF. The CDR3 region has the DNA TGTGCCAGCAGCCCCCGGACTCGATCCTCCTACAATGAGCAGTTCTTC.

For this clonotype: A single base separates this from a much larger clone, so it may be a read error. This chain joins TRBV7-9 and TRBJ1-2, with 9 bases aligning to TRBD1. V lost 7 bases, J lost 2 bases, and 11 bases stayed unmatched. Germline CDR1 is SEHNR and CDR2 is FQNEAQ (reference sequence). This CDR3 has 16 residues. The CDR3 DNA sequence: TGTGCCAGCAACTTTCTCCGGGACAGGGACAACTATGGCTACACCTTC. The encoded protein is CASNFLRDRDNYGYTF.

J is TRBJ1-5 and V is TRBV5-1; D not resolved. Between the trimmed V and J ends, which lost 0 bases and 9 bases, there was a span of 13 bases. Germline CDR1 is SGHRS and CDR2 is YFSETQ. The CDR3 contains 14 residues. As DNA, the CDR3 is TGCGCCAGCAGCTTGGCCCCCGTTTGGGTGCCCCAGCATTTT. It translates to CASSLAPVWVPQHF.

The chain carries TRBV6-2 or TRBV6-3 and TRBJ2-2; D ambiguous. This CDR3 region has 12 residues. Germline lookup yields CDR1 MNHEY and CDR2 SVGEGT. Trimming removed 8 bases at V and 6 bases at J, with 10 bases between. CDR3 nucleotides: TGTGCCAGCGGCCTTTTTCCCGGGGAGCTGTTTTTT. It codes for CASGLFPGELFF.

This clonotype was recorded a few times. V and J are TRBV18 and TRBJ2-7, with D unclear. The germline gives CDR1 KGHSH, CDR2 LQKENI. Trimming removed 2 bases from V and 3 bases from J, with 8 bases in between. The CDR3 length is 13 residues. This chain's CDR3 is CASSPTEYYEQYV. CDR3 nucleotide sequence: TGTGCCAGCTCACCAACAGAATACTACGAGCAGTACGTC.

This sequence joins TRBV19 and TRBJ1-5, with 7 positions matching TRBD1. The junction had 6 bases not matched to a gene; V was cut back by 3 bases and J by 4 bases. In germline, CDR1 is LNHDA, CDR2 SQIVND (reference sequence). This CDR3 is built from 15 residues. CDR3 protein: CASSIRGRGNQPQHF. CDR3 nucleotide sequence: TGTGCCAGTAGTATCAGGGGGAGAGGTAATCAGCCCCAGCATTTT.

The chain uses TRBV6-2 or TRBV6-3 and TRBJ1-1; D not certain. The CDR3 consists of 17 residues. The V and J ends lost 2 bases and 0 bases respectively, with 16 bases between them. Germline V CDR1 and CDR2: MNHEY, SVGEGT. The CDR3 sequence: CASSYEAKTFMNTEAFF. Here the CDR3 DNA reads TGTGCCAGCAGTTACGAGGCAAAGACCTTCATGAACACTGAAGCTTTCTTT.

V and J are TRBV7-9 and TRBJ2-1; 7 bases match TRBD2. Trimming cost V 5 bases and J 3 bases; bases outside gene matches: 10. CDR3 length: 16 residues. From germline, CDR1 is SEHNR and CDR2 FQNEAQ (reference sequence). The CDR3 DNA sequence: TGTGCCAGCAGCCCCGCGTGGGGGGGTCTCTACAATGAGCAGTTCTTC. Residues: CASSPAWGGLYNEQFF. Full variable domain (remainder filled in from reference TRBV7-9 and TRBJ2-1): DTGVSQNPRHKITKRGQNVTFRCDPISEHNRLYWYRQTLGQGPEFLTYFQNEAQLEKSRLLSDRFSAERPKGSFSTLEIQRTEQGDSAMYLCASSPAWGGLYNEQFFGPGTRLTVL.

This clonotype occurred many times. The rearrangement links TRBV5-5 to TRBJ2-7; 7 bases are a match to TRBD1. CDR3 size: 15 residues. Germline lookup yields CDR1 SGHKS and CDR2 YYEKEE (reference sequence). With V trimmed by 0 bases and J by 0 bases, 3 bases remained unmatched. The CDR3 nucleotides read TGTGCCAGCAGCTTGGCCCCAGGGGGCTCCTACGAGCAGTACTTC. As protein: CASSLAPGGSYEQYF.

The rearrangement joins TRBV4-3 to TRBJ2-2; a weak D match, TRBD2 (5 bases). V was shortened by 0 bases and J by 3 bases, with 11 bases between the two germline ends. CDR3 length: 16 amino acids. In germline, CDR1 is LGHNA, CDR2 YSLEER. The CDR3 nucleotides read TGCGCCAGCAGCCAAGAGGGGAGTCAGTACACCGGGGAGCTGTTTTTT. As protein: CASSQEGSQYTGELFF.

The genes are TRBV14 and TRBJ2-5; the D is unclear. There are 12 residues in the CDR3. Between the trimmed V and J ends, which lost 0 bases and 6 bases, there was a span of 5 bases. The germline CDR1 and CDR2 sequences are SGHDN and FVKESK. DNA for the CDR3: TGTGCCAGCAGCCAAGAACGTAAGACCCAGTACTTC. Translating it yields CASSQERKTQYF.

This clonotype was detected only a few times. CDR3 bases: TGTGCCAGCAGCTCGGGGCCTAAGGGGCCTATGAACACTGAAGCTTTCTTT. Amino acid sequence: CASSSGPKGPMNTEAFF. The chain employs TRBV7-6 and TRBJ1-1; a weak D match, TRBD1 (5 bases). In germline, CDR1 is SGHVS, CDR2 FNYEAQ. The germline V and J ends were trimmed by 4 bases and 0 bases, with 18 bases remaining between them. The CDR3 extends over 17 amino acids.

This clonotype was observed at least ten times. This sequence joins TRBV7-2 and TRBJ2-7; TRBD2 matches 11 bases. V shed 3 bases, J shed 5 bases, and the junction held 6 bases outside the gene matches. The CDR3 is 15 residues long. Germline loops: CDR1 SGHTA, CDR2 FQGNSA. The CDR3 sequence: CASSFSGGAPHEQYV. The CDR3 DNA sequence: TGTGCCAGCAGCTTTAGCGGGGGGGCCCCCCACGAGCAGTACGTC.

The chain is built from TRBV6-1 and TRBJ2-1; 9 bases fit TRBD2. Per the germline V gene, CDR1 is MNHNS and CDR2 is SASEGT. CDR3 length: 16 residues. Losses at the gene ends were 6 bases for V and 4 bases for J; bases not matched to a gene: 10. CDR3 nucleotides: TGTGCCAGCAGCCCTAGCGGGACAAGTGGGTACAATGAGCAGTTCTTC. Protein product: CASSPSGTSGYNEQFF.